Here is one TCR beta chain with its context. No cognate antigen has been identified for it. No base quality information exists; no much larger clone differs at one position. This sample is drawn from a study of blood T cell repertoires in COVID-19 (dated by TCRdb to the early 2020s). Study-wide context: Collaborator samples came from the United States, Italy and Spain and covered acute and convalescent phases of COVID-19. The material from the prospective study consisted of cDNA or gDNA derived from T cells, B-cell-depleted T cells, or PBMCs. Deeply sampled blood TCRbeta repertoires from subjects exposed to, actively infected with, or recovered from COVID-19 were included in the dataset. The repertoires were made available in a free public database intended to serve as a resource for research on the immune response to SARS-CoV-2. Samples came from the ongoing ImmuneRACE study (first 160 participants) plus 1,254 subjects from 6 global collaborators. The sample metadata nearly always contained a de-identified subject ID, COVID-19 status, age in years and sex. HLA class I and class II types, where available, came from metadata supplied by the sample provider rather than from assay-based typing.

Whole blood was collected in K2EDTA tubes by collaborating institutions according to the institutions' own protocols. For TCRbeta analysis, collaborators shipped samples as frozen whole blood, isolated PBMCs, or DNA extracted from either of those sample types. Study-wide conclusions, independent of this receptor: The amount of clinical and demographic metadata varied by source and participant and was provided uncurated.

Measured from the cysteine to the phenylalanine, the CDR3 is 18 residues long. Only CDR3 DNA is held: 54 bases, read in frame from base 1. The immunoSEQ Assay, a bias-controlled multiplex PCR, was used to amplify TCRbeta CDR3 regions from genomic DNA. The authors' pipeline ran thus. Nucleated cell counts per sample were estimated from amplification of reference gene primers within the assay. To quantify the absolute abundance of each unique TCRbeta CDR3 rearrangement, sequence reads were collapsed and filtered. For each sample, productive Simpson clonality was calculated as the square root of Simpson's diversity index across productive rearrangements. TCRdb provides this immuneACCESS table in a form limited to in-frame rearrangements. Some clones are lacking; in checked studies, under half of them reflect an unresolved V gene, and why the rest are absent is not known. V and J calls and clone size are copied from that table; D and trimming were computed from the DNA. The table for this sample lists roughly 200,000 clones; 80% to 90% of them were counted only once. Of the sample, around 13% falls within the top ten clones.

This receptor was identified in a human donor in a cohort sampled during active COVID-19. Sequenced sample: peripheral blood. The chain joins TRBV12-2 to TRBJ2-5; the table's TRBD2 call for D was not verified on the DNA. TRBV12-2 is noted as a pseudogene. The DNA sequence is TGTGCAAGTCGCTTAGTTAGCGGGAGACAGGCCAATCGGGAGACCCAGTACTTC. The translation is CASRLVSGRQANRETQYF.